This entry is about one TCR beta chain. Sequenced by immunoSEQ multiplex PCR; TCRdb stores in-frame clones only, minus some. Here the sample spans roughly 100,000 clones, about 90% being singletons. V shed 6 bases, J shed 10 bases, and the junction held 9 bases outside the gene matches. Looked up from germline, CDR1 is PRHDT and CDR2 is FYEKMQ (reference sequence). The CDR3 has 13 amino acids. This sample is drawn from a study of blood T cell repertoires in COVID-19. This clonotype originated in a man between 18 and 29 years old with acute or convalescent COVID-19. The rearrangement uses TRBV13 and TRBJ2-1, with 7 positions matching TRBD2. Sequenced material: peripheral blood. The CDR3 DNA reads as TGTGCCAGCAGTAATAGCGGGTGGCGCGAGCAGTTCTTC. Its translation: CASSNSGWREQFF.